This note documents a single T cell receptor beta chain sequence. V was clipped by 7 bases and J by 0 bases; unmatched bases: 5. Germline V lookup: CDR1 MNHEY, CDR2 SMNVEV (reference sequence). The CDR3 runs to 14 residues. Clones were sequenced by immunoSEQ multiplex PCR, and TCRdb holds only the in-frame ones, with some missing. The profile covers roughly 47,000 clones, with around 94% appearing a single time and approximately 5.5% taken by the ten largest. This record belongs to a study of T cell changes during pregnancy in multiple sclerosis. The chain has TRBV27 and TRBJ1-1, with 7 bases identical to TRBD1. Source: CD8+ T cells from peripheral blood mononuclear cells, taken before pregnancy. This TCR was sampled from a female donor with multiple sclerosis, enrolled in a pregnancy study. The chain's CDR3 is CASKPRGMNTEAFF. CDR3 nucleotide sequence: TGTGCCAGCAAGCCCAGGGGGATGAACACTGAAGCTTTCTTT.